This passage covers 22 T cell receptor beta chains from one sample sequenced in a study of shared clonotypes between healthy human individuals. Assay used: immunoSEQ multiplex PCR; TCRdb lists only in-frame clones, some missing. Among about 520,000 clones listed, about 84% were seen once. The sequencing sample was made of PBMCs. These receptors were collected from a middle-aged woman in good health. Some clones in this sample may be carry-over from other donors' samples.

This sequence joins TRBV6-4 and TRBJ2-2, with TRBD1 as a possible D gene (5 bases). Germline V gene data show CDR1 as MRHNA and CDR2 as SNTAGT. The germline V and J ends were trimmed by 7 bases and 3 bases, with 15 bases remaining between them. The CDR3 has 15 residues. The CDR3 protein is CASTGRQSDTGELFF. CDR3 bases: TGTGCCAGCACGGGCCGACAGTCGGACACCGGGGAGCTGTTTTTT.

This chain joins TRBV14 and TRBJ2-1; 13 nucleotides match TRBD2. CDR1 and CDR2 from the germline V gene are SGHDN and FVKESK. Trimming cost V 5 bases and J 3 bases; bases outside gene matches: 4. There are 16 residues in the CDR3. The CDR3 here is CASSWTSGSIYNEQFF. CDR3 nucleotide sequence: TGTGCCAGCAGCTGGACTAGCGGGAGTATCTACAATGAGCAGTTCTTC.

Points on this clone: This probably arose from a read error, given a far larger clone one base away. This chain connects TRBV2 to TRBJ2-7; weak D call: TRBD1 (5 bases). The CDR3 loop spans 12 amino acids. The germline gives CDR1 SNHLY, CDR2 FYNNEI. Here the CDR3 reads CASSGSSYKQYF. The DNA for the CDR3 is TGTGCCAGCTCAGGGTCCTCCTACAAGCAGTACTTC.

This clone was recorded only once. The chain employs TRBV28 and TRBJ1-1; 7 nucleotides align to TRBD1. CDR1 MDHEN and CDR2 SYDVKM come from the germline V gene. The CDR3 has 14 residues. The V and J ends lost 7 bases and 10 bases, in that order; junction bases with no gene match: 15. CDR3 residues: CASTLGTARGVAFF. The CDR3, as DNA: TGTGCCAGCACCCTCGGGACAGCAAGGGGGGTAGCTTTCTTT.

V is TRBV18 and J is TRBJ2-3, with D unclear. CDR3 size: 15 residues. The V end was cut by 3 bases, the J end by 3 bases, with 13 bases between. Germline V gives CDR1 KGHSH, CDR2 LQKENI. The CDR3 protein is CASSPQIPGTDTQYF. CDR3 nucleotides: TGTGCCAGCTCACCGCAGATACCGGGTACAGATACGCAGTATTTT.

The chain employs TRBV10-3 and TRBJ2-1; D unresolved. The germline V and J ends were trimmed by 2 bases and 4 bases, with 6 bases remaining between them. CDR3 length: 13 residues. CDR1 is ENHRY, CDR2 SYGVKD, per germline. The CDR3 sequence: CAISEGGYNEQFF. The DNA of the CDR3 is TGTGCCATCAGTGAGGGCGGATACAATGAGCAGTTCTTC.

On this clone: It differs at one base from a far larger clone, so likely a read error. The chain uses TRBV11-2 and TRBJ2-3; D perhaps matches TRBD1 (5 bases). This CDR3 region has 14 residues. Germline CDR1 is SGHAT and CDR2 is FQNNGV. In nucleotides, the CDR3 is TGTGCCAGCAGCTTGGGGCAGGGCCCAGATACGCGGTATTTT. It is translated as CASSLGQGPDTRYF.

The CDR3 sequence is CASSLVRSNTGELFF. DNA for the CDR3: TGTGCCAGCAGCTTAGTAAGGTCGAACACCGGGGAGCTGTTTTTT. This chain links TRBV7-9 with TRBJ2-2; no clear D. The CDR3 is 15 residues long. The ends were cut back, 1 base at V and 0 bases at J, with 6 bases in the middle. CDR1 is SEHNR, CDR2 FQNEAQ, per germline (reference sequence).

Of note for this clone: A far larger clone is off by one base, so a read error is likely. The chain recombines TRBV11-2 with TRBJ2-3; 8 bases align to TRBD2. The V and J ends lost 8 bases and 2 bases, in that order; junction bases with no gene match: 6. CDR1 is SGHAT and CDR2 is FQNNGV in the germline V gene. The CDR3 is made up of 14 amino acids. CDR3 region: CASGRGGTTDTQYF. The CDR3 DNA sequence: TGTGCCAGCGGCCGGGGGGGGACCACAGATACGCAGTATTTT.

The rearrangement joins TRBV13 to TRBJ1-1; D is possibly TRBD1 (5 bases). The CDR3 has 13 residues. V lost 0 bases, J lost 5 bases, and 7 bases lay in between. Looked up from germline, CDR1 is PRHDT and CDR2 is FYEKMQ (reference sequence). The chain's CDR3 is CASSLGRGTEAFF. The CDR3 DNA follows: TGTGCCAGCAGCTTAGGAAGGGGTACTGAAGCTTTCTTT.

The chain couples TRBV30 to TRBJ2-7; D uncertain. Looked up from germline, CDR1 is GTSNPN and CDR2 is SVGIG (reference sequence). The CDR3 is made up of 14 amino acids. The ends were cut back, 2 bases at V and 6 bases at J, with 17 bases in the middle. In DNA form, the CDR3 reads TGTGCCTGGAGTCATTGGCAGGCCCCCGGCGAGCAGTACTTC. Its translation: CAWSHWQAPGEQYF.

Note on this clone: A read error is likely here: a far larger clone is one base away. In the same sample, other DNA sequences code for this CDR3. This chain joins TRBV28 and TRBJ1-1; tentative D call: TRBD1 (5 bases). Per the germline V gene, CDR1 is MDHEN and CDR2 is SYDVKM. This CDR3 region has 18 residues. CDR3 DNA: TGTGCCAGCAGTTTACCTACCTCCACTAGGGGCGCGGTCACTGAAGCTTTTTTT. Translated: CASSLPTSTRGAVTEAFF.

The gene calls are TRBV5-1 and TRBJ2-5; 7 bases map to TRBD1. This CDR3 is built from 15 residues. V shed 3 bases and J 1 base; nucleotides not matched to a gene: 6. The V gene's germline CDR1 is SGHRS and CDR2 YFSETQ. The CDR3 nucleotides read TGCGCCAGCAGCTCCATGGGGACAGCCCAAGAGACCCAGTACTTC. As protein: CASSSMGTAQETQYF.

This chain joins TRBV11-1 and TRBJ2-7; 14 bases match TRBD2. Losses at the gene ends were 2 bases for V and 5 bases for J; bases not matched to a gene: 5. CDR1 is SGHAT, CDR2 FQDESV, per germline (reference sequence). The CDR3 has 16 residues. The CDR3 DNA reads as TGTGCCAGCAGCTTACGCGGACTAGCGGGAGGCGACGAGCAGTACTTC. Translating gives CASSLRGLAGGDEQYF.

The rearrangement uses TRBV10-2 and TRBJ2-7; possible D gene TRBD1, 5 bases. The CDR3 totals 14 residues. In germline, CDR1 is WSHSY, CDR2 SAAADI. Deletions cut 8 bases from V and 1 base from J, with 15 bases between. CDR3 residues: CASGHSRVSYEQYF. The CDR3 DNA reads TGCGCCAGCGGACACTCCAGGGTTTCCTACGAGCAGTACTTC.

The chain recombines TRBV7-2 with TRBJ1-5, with a tentative D call TRBD1 (5 bases). The V gene lost 1 base and the J gene lost 6 bases, with 10 bases spanning the gap. The CDR3 spans 14 residues. The germline V gene encodes CDR1 SGHTA and CDR2 FQGNSA. CDR3 sequence: CASSLGAGSQPQHF. The CDR3 nucleotides read TGTGCCAGCAGCTTAGGGGCAGGGAGTCAGCCCCAGCATTTT.

The table lists this clone with a count of one. The V and J genes are TRBV4-1 and TRBJ2-5; D unresolved. The CDR3 totals 15 residues. V lost 0 bases and J 2 bases, leaving 10 bases between the germline ends. Germline lookup yields CDR1 MGHRA and CDR2 YSYEKL. This CDR3 reads CASSQEFPDQETQYF. CDR3 DNA sequence: TGCGCCAGCAGCCAAGAGTTTCCAGATCAAGAGACCCAGTACTTC.

A single count supports this clone. With a far larger clone one base away, a read error is the likely cause. This chain uses TRBV30 with TRBJ2-5, with D unresolved. Judging by the DNA end, TRBJ2-7 fits better; the J call may be wrong. The CDR3 covers 14 residues. The germline gives CDR1 GTSNPN, CDR2 SVGIG (reference sequence). The chain's CDR3 is CACSVARISYEQYF. As DNA, the CDR3 is TGTGCCTGTAGTGTAGCCCGAATCTCCTACGAGCAGTACTTC.

This clone has just one count. The gene calls are TRBV9 and TRBJ2-7, with TRBD1 matching 9 bases. J lost 5 bases, V lost 2 bases, and 14 bases had no gene match. Germline V gene sequence: CDR1 SGDLS, CDR2 YYNGEE. This CDR3 has 17 residues. The CDR3 here is CASSVGLTRGDRDEQYF. CDR3 bases: TGTGCCAGCAGCGTGGGCCTAACCCGGGGGGACAGGGACGAGCAGTACTTC.

The rearrangement links TRBV5-1 to TRBJ1-2; a weak D match, TRBD1 (5 bases). The CDR3 sequence is 15 residues long. The V end lost 0 bases, the J end lost 1 base, and 10 bases lay between the germline ends. Germline CDR1 and CDR2: SGHRS and YFSETQ. The CDR3 protein is CASSLGQTYNYGYTF. The CDR3, as DNA: TGCGCCAGCAGCTTGGGACAGACCTATAACTATGGCTACACCTTC.

V and J are TRBV6-6 and TRBJ2-7; TRBD2 aligns across 13 bases. CDR3 size: 15 residues. V was clipped by 6 bases and J by 7 bases; unmatched bases: 9. The V gene's germline CDR1 is MNHNY and CDR2 SVGAGI (reference sequence). DNA for the CDR3: TGTGCCAGCAGATTCCCACTAGCGGGAGGGCAAGAGCAGTACTTC. It yields the protein CASRFPLAGGQEQYF.

The genes are TRBV18 and TRBJ2-2; 9 positions agree with TRBD1. The CDR3 covers 14 residues. Germline CDR1 is KGHSH and CDR2 is LQKENI. V was pared by 3 bases and J by 6 bases, with 2 bases of the junction left unmatched. The CDR3 sequence: CASSPRTGAGELFF. CDR3 coding DNA: TGTGCCAGCTCACCGAGGACAGGGGCCGGGGAGCTGTTTTTT.